There are a few counts of the clone carrying this T cell receptor beta chain. The antigen is not known. Germline and genes here are mouse. The read terminates 1 residue ahead of where the CDR3 ends, so the germline J gene completes it. CDR3 sequences, V/J genes, frequencies and template counts came from survey-depth TCRbeta sequencing. Profiling relied on immunoSEQ multiplex PCR, and the TCRdb table lists in-frame clones only, not all of them. The repertoire consists of 3,000 to 4,000 clones, with 47% occurring once and the leading ten covering less than 35%. These data are taken from a study of tissue T cells after allogeneic stem cell transplantation. Documented time point: mouse harvest day 14 after allogeneic transplant. Mouse grafts combined 10^7 T-cell-depleted bone marrow cells with 10^6 splenic CD5+ T cells. Mice had MHC-mismatched B6 into BALB/c GVHD, sampled day 7 or 14. Notes on the study in general: This small cohort was clinically heterogeneous, and sampling depth was a limitation. In patients and mice, blood and spleen missed much of tissue repertoire.

The CDR3 has 13 residues. Germline V lookup: CDR1 MNHDT, CDR2 YYDKIL. V was cut by 5 bases and J by 0 bases, with 8 bases left in between. The receptor's source is a female BALB/c mouse given C57BL/6 T cells with graft-versus-host disease after an allogeneic hematopoietic cell transplant. The specimen was gut tissue. The rearrangement joins TRBV17 to TRBJ2-7; D is unclear. The CDR3 sequence: CASSSTNSYEQYF. CDR3 DNA, as far as it was read: TGTGCTAGCAGTTCGACAAACTCCTATGAACAGTAC.